The present T cell receptor (beta chain) was sequenced within a study of response to subunit inactivated influenza vaccine. Study conclusions and caveats: Authors proposed each seasonal influenza vaccination draws in few new T cells.

As concerns this clonotype: No antigen is known for it.

V was cut by 4 bases and J by 3 bases, with 10 bases left in between. Germline V CDR1 and CDR2: MDHEN, SYDVKM. This CDR3 has 13 amino acids. MiXCR was run by TCRdb on the RT-PCR reads, yielding one entry per CDR3 protein. The sample has just under 550,000 distinct CDR3 sequences; under 25% are singletons. These data were also reused for a study on T cells expressing NK-cell markers. From that report: The TCR beta cDNA came from 5'RACE template switching with UMIs. Of eight sequenced donors, seven were HCMV-seropositive and one HCMV-seronegative. Leadership of the CD3+CD56-NKG2C+ fraction also belonged to these clonotypes in four donors.

This material consisted of CD4+ T cells sorted from PBMCs, taken 12 days after vaccination. The receptor was derived from a man in his forties or fifties who received an inactivated influenza vaccine. The V call is TRBV28, the J call TRBJ2-7; perhaps D is TRBD1 or TRBD2 (5 bases each). This CDR3 reads CASSSGTYYEQYF. The CDR3 nucleotides are TGTGCCAGCAGTTCCGGGACGTACTACGAGCAGTACTTC. Supplemented by reference TRBV28 and TRBJ2-7, the full variable domain reads DVKVTQSSRYLVKRTGEKVFLECVQDMDHENMFWYRQDPGLGLRLIYFSYDVKMKEKGDIPEGYSVSREKKERFSLILESASTNQTSMYLCASSSGTYYEQYFGPGTRLTVT.